Each of the 16 T cell receptor beta chains below was sequenced from the same sample in a study of regulatory dendritic cells for organ transplantation. For these receptors, no antigen is known. Sorted subsets were CFSE-labeled and cultured roughly five days with allogeneic dendritic cells. TCRdb keeps only in-frame clones here, not all; method: immunoSEQ multiplex PCR. The data contain 9,500 to 12,000 clones, approximately 89% of them singletons. The sequencing sample was made of naive CD8+ T cells from blood cultured with dendritic cells. Subset here: CD45RA+ naive T cells. The receptors derive from a human donor in good health.

The chain recombines TRBV13 with TRBJ2-3; TRBD1 agrees at 9 bases. Germline CDR1 reads PRHDT; CDR2 reads FYEKMQ (reference sequence). This CDR3 spans 13 amino acids. The V segment lost 6 bases and the J segment 7 bases; nucleotides outside the gene matches: 5. The CDR3 region is CASRSTGGYTQYF. DNA for the CDR3: TGTGCCAGCAGATCGACAGGGGGATATACGCAGTATTTT.

This chain uses TRBV27 with TRBJ2-2; 9 bases are shared with TRBD1. CDR1 and CDR2 from the germline V gene are MNHEY and SMNVEV (reference sequence). The length of the CDR3 is 18 residues. V dropped 4 bases and J dropped 5; count of bases not matched to a gene: 14. For the CDR3, the DNA is TGTGCCAGCAGTTCCCAGAGAGGTCCGACAGGGGGGACCGGGGAGCTGTTTTTT. Residues: CASSSQRGPTGGTGELFF.

The CDR3 nucleotides read TGTGCCAGCAGCCGAACGTTGTCTGGAAACACCATATATTTT. Residues: CASSRTLSGNTIYF. The V and J genes are TRBV5-5 and TRBJ1-3, with D unclear. The germline CDR1 and CDR2 sequences are SGHKS and YYEKEE (reference sequence). CDR3 length: 14 residues. Trimming stripped 4 bases from V and 1 base from J, with 9 bases between. The full variable domain, in which reference TRBV5-5 and TRBJ1-3 provide the parts outside the CDR3, is DAGVTQSPTHLIKTRGQQVTLRCSPISGHKSVSWYQQVLGQGPQFIFQYYEKEERGRGNFPDRFSARQFPNYSSELNVNALLLGDSALYLCASSRTLSGNTIYFGEGSWLTVV.

The chain links TRBV7-6 to TRBJ2-5, with TRBD1 as a possible D gene (5 bases). V dropped 4 bases and J dropped 13 bases, with 19 bases sitting between them. In germline, CDR1 is SGHVS, CDR2 FNYEAQ. The CDR3 extends over 13 amino acids. CDR3 sequence reads: CASSWSTGALSYF. The DNA for the CDR3 is TGTGCCAGCAGCTGGAGTACAGGCGCTCTTTCGTACTTC.

This clone occurred once. The gene calls are TRBV25-1 and TRBJ2-1; D gene unclear. The germline V and J ends were trimmed by 0 bases and 0 bases, with 3 bases remaining between them. The CDR3 is 14 amino acids. Germline assignment: CDR1 MGHDK and CDR2 SYGVNS. The CDR3, as DNA: TGTGCCAGCAGTGAATACAGCTCCTACAATGAGCAGTTCTTC. This encodes CASSEYSSYNEQFF. The full variable domain, completed using reference TRBV25-1 and TRBJ2-1, is EADIYQTPRYLVIGTGKKITLECSQTMGHDKMYWYQQDPGMELHLIHYSYGVNSTEKGDLSSESTVSRIRTEHFPLTLESARPSHTSQYLCASSEYSSYNEQFFGPGTRLTVL.

The chain recombines TRBV9 with TRBJ1-1, with D unresolved. The germline V gene has CDR1 SGDLS and CDR2 YYNGEE. This CDR3 contains 13 residues. V lost 0 bases to trimming and J lost 4 bases, with 7 bases between them. The CDR3 DNA reads TGTGCCAGCAGCGTAGAGGACGGCACTGAAGCTTTCTTT. This gives the protein CASSVEDGTEAFF.

The CDR3 coding sequence is TGTGCCAGCAGTTTAGACAACCAAGAGACCCAGTACTTC. This gives the protein CASSLDNQETQYF. The chain carries TRBV6-5 and TRBJ2-5; D unclear. This CDR3 has 13 residues. CDR1 is MNHEY and CDR2 is SVGAGI in the germline V gene. V lost 4 bases and J lost 0, with 6 bases in between.

V usage is TRBV9 and J usage is TRBJ1-2; no clear D gene. CDR3 length: 13 amino acids. The germline CDR1 and CDR2 sequences are SGDLS and YYNGEE. Trimming stripped 0 bases from V and 1 base from J, with 4 bases between. The CDR3 reads CASSVGDNYGYTF. The CDR3 coding sequence is TGTGCCAGCAGCGTAGGGGATAACTATGGCTACACCTTC.

The chain is built from TRBV2 and TRBJ1-1, with 10 positions matching TRBD1. The CDR3 has 13 amino acids. Germline V gene sequence: CDR1 SNHLY, CDR2 FYNNEI. Losses at the gene ends were 6 bases for V and 5 bases for J; bases not matched to a gene: 3. CDR3 amino acids: CASSPGQGTEAFF. CDR3 DNA: TGTGCCAGCAGCCCGGGACAGGGGACTGAAGCTTTCTTT. Supplemented by reference TRBV2 and TRBJ1-1, the full variable domain reads EPEVTQTPSHQVTQMGQEVILRCVPISNHLYFYWYRQILGQKVEFLVSFYNNEISEKSEIFDDQFSVERPDGSNFTLKIRSTKLEDSAMYFCASSPGQGTEAFFGQGTRLTVV.

The V gene is TRBV28, the J gene TRBJ2-2, with no clear D. Germline V gives CDR1 MDHEN, CDR2 SYDVKM. The length of the CDR3 is 14 residues. V lost 4 bases and J lost 4, with 10 bases in between. CDR3 residues: CASSSTLGTGELFF. In DNA, the CDR3 is TGTGCCAGCAGTTCAACCCTGGGCACCGGGGAGCTGTTTTTT.

This chain connects TRBV15 to TRBJ2-5; D not resolved. V was pared by 1 base and J by 0 bases, with 3 bases between. Germline V lookup: CDR1 LNHNV, CDR2 YYDKDF (reference sequence). The CDR3 has 13 residues. The CDR3 loop reads CATSRGYQETQYF. CDR3 nucleotides: TGTGCCACCAGCAGAGGTTACCAAGAGACCCAGTACTTC.

The chain is built from TRBV9 and TRBJ2-2; D is uncertain. The CDR3 runs to 11 residues. Germline CDR1 and CDR2: SGDLS and YYNGEE. V was pared by 5 bases and J by 6 bases, with 5 bases between. The DNA for the CDR3 is TGTGCCAGCAGTGGTTCCGGGGAGCTGTTTTTT. Amino acid sequence: CASSGSGELFF.

V and J are TRBV27 and TRBJ2-7; D is perhaps TRBD2 (6 bases). V was clipped by 5 bases and J by 6 bases, with 20 bases between them. This CDR3 is 15 amino acids long. Germline V lookup: CDR1 MNHEY, CDR2 SMNVEV (reference sequence). The CDR3, as DNA: TGTGCCAGCAGTGGGCAGGTGATACGGGGGAGCGAGCAGTACTTC. Translating gives CASSGQVIRGSEQYF.

The rearrangement uses TRBV7-6 and TRBJ1-2; 7 nucleotides agree with TRBD1. Germline V lookup: CDR1 SGHVS, CDR2 FNYEAQ. V shed 5 bases, J shed 2 bases, and the junction held 8 bases outside the gene matches. This CDR3 is 15 amino acids long. The CDR3: CASSRGQAPNYGYTF. CDR3 nucleotide sequence: TGTGCCAGCAGCCGCGGACAGGCTCCGAACTATGGCTACACCTTC.

This chain uses TRBV5-5 with TRBJ1-2; a possible D gene is TRBD1 (5 bases). The CDR3 totals 13 residues. Germline V gene data show CDR1 as SGHKS and CDR2 as YYEKEE (reference sequence). Trimming removed 3 bases from V and 4 bases from J, with 10 bases in between. CDR3 nucleotides: TGTGCCAGCAGCTCCCGGGACCCCTATGGCTACACCTTC. Encoded protein: CASSSRDPYGYTF.

The genes are TRBV4-3 and TRBJ2-3, with TRBD2 matching over 7 bases. The CDR3 sequence is 17 residues long. J gave up 4 bases and V 2 bases, and 12 bases lay outside the gene matches. CDR1 and CDR2 (germline): LGHNA, YSLEER. The CDR3 is CASSQSVSGLYADTQYF. CDR3 nucleotide sequence: TGCGCCAGCAGCCAATCGGTTAGCGGGCTTTACGCAGATACGCAGTATTTT.